This TCR beta chain was retrieved from a study of OX40 agonist ivuxolimab in advanced cancers. Across the study: The dose-escalation group included hepatocellular carcinoma, melanoma, renal cell carcinoma and head and neck cancer.

This CDR3 contains 14 residues. Germline V CDR1 and CDR2: SGHAT, FQNNGV. Between the trimmed V and J ends, which lost 0 bases and 4 bases, there was a span of 10 bases. Sequencing was performed with immunoSEQ multiplex PCR; in TCRdb, only in-frame clones are kept and a portion is missing. The table lists 65,000 to 95,000 clones, around 94% of them singletons. General study points: Expanded clones belonging to CD8+ T cells outnumbered, on average, those of CD4+. Clonal expansion from baseline to week 6 occurred in both CD4+ and CD8+ T cells.

Notes on this clone: Its antigen remains unknown.

The input for sequencing was CD4+ or CD8+ T cells sorted from blood, taken in a trial of the OX40 agonist ivuxolimab. The sequence derives from an adult with an advanced solid tumor such as melanoma, head and neck, liver or kidney cancer. The chain employs TRBV11-2 and TRBJ2-7; D possibly corresponds to TRBD2 (5 bases). The CDR3 here is CASSLDQAGYEQYF. CDR3 nucleotide sequence: TGTGCCAGCAGCTTAGACCAGGCGGGTTACGAGCAGTACTTC.